The source of this T cell receptor beta chain is a study of human T cells and chemical hapten exposure. The library put unique molecular identifiers onto individual cDNA molecules. TCRdb re-called the RACE reads with MiXCR, one entry per CDR3 protein. Of more than 150,000 distinct CDR3 sequences listed, around 30% are singletons. Time point: pre-sensitization, week 0. Documented treatment: therapeutic diphenylcyclopropenone sensitization with weekly scalp DPC. Alopecia patients deemed DPC-suitable, aged 18 to 70, excluding pregnancy. J was trimmed by 8 bases and V by 5 bases; bases with no gene match: 9. Per germline, CDR1 MNHEY and CDR2 SMNVEV (reference sequence). The CDR3 is made up of 15 amino acids. The study's findings and limits: Relative to controls, expanded TCRs formed significantly more large CDR3 similarity clusters. Sensitizing to DPC left TCRs with a frequency above 1 in 1000 unaltered.

Comments on this clonotype: As yet, its antigen is unknown.

The receptor was derived from a woman under 40 with alopecia areata. Some clones in this sample may be carry-over from other donors' samples. V and J are TRBV27 and TRBJ2-1; 10 bases match TRBD2. The sample here was whole blood, taken in connection with sensitization to the hapten diphenylcyclopropenone (DPC). CDR3: CASSPRAGGLYEQFF. The CDR3 nucleotides are TGTGCCAGCAGTCCCCGAGCGGGAGGGCTCTATGAGCAGTTCTTC.